This entry lists 20 T cell receptor beta chains sequenced from one sample in a study of shared clonotypes between healthy human individuals. Data came from immunoSEQ multiplex PCR; TCRdb stores just in-frame clones and leaves some out. The table has more than 2 million clones, roughly 94% seen once; the top ten hold 0.13%. Input material: naive CD4+ T cells sorted from blood. The subset is: CD45RA+ positively selected. These receptors came from a young man in good health.

The J gene is TRBJ2-7, the V gene TRBV2; 7 bases fit TRBD2. The CDR3 consists of 15 residues. The V gene end was trimmed by 6 bases and the J gene end by 3 bases; junction bases not matched to a gene: 11. Germline V gives CDR1 SNHLY, CDR2 FYNNEI. CDR3 nucleotides: TGTGCCAGCAGGGAGGGAGGGGTTCGGCGCTACGAGCAGTACTTC. It is translated as CASREGGVRRYEQYF.

The V and J genes are TRBV4-1 and TRBJ1-4, with TRBD1 as a possible D gene (5 bases). Germline V gene sequence: CDR1 MGHRA, CDR2 YSYEKL. The CDR3 covers 15 residues. Trimming left V 2 bases short and J 5 bases short, with 12 bases between. The CDR3 DNA is TGCGCCAGCAGCCAAAGCGACAGTAAAAATGAAAAACTGTTTTTT. The encoded protein is CASSQSDSKNEKLFF.

This chain uses TRBV2 with TRBJ2-1, with 13 bases identical to TRBD2. From germline, CDR1 is SNHLY and CDR2 FYNNEI. J was trimmed by 6 bases and V by 4 bases; bases with no gene match: 3. This CDR3 has 15 amino acids. CDR3 in DNA: TGTGCCAGCAGTGCGGGACTAGCGGGACCCAATGAGCAGTTCTTC. Translated, it gives CASSAGLAGPNEQFF.

This chain joins TRBV1 and TRBJ2-4; the listed D gene, TRBD2, was not tested against the DNA. TRBV1 constitutes a pseudogene. This CDR3 spans 18 amino acids. The CDR3 DNA reads TGCACCAGCAGCCCCGGGGAGGAGAGCGGAGAGACAGAAAACATTCAGTACTTC. It translates to CTSSPGEESGETENIQYF.

This chain links TRBV10-1 with TRBJ2-7, with unresolved D. The V and J ends lost 6 bases and 7 bases respectively, with 13 bases between them. In germline, CDR1 is WNHNN, CDR2 SYGVQD (reference sequence). The CDR3 has 12 residues. The CDR3 protein is CASRDPLGEQYF. DNA for the CDR3: TGCGCCAGCAGAGACCCCCTCGGGGAGCAGTACTTC.

The rearrangement joins TRBV19 to TRBJ1-1; the match to TRBD1 covers 8 bases. CDR1 and CDR2 from the germline V gene are LNHDA and SQIVND (reference sequence). This CDR3 comprises 13 residues. V trimming: 8 bases; J trimming: 4 bases; junction bases outside the gene matches: 6. CDR3 in DNA: TGTGCCAGTCATGGACAGGGTGGCACTGAAGCTTTCTTT. This translates into CASHGQGGTEAFF.

The V gene is TRBV7-9, the J gene TRBJ1-1; D not resolved. The V and J ends lost 5 bases and 4 bases respectively, with 14 bases between them. CDR1 and CDR2 from the germline V gene are SEHNR and FQNEAQ (reference sequence). This CDR3 has 14 amino acids. CDR3 sequence reads: CASSTRRKGTEAFF. CDR3 coding DNA: TGTGCCAGCAGCACCAGACGGAAGGGCACTGAAGCTTTCTTT.

This chain connects TRBV7-9 to TRBJ2-7, with a possible D match to TRBD2 (6 bases). The germline V gene has CDR1 SEHNR and CDR2 FQNEAQ (reference sequence). The CDR3 spans 12 residues. Trimming took 5 bases from V and 7 from J, leaving 12 bases between them. The CDR3 reads CASSPLGGEQYF. The DNA of the CDR3 is TGTGCCAGCAGCCCGCTTGGAGGGGAGCAGTACTTC.

The chain recombines TRBV18 with TRBJ2-3; 7 bases map to TRBD2. After removal of 3 bases from V and 2 bases from J, the junction contained 2 bases not matched to a gene. The CDR3 runs to 14 residues. Per the germline V gene, CDR1 is KGHSH and CDR2 is LQKENI. The CDR3 DNA reads TGTGCCAGCTCACCCGGGAGGATCACAGATACGCAGTATTTT. It translates to CASSPGRITDTQYF.

For the CDR3, the DNA is TGTGCCAGTAGTATTCCCGGGACTAGCCAAGAGACCCAGTACTTC. Translation: CASSIPGTSQETQYF. The chain is built from TRBV19 and TRBJ2-5; 8 bases are a match to TRBD2. This CDR3 spans 15 amino acids. Germline assignment: CDR1 LNHDA and CDR2 SQIVND (reference sequence). V was clipped by 3 bases and J by 1 base; unmatched bases: 4.

The chain couples TRBV6-5 to TRBJ1-1, with a possible D match to TRBD1 (5 bases). V was shortened by 3 bases and J by 4 bases, with 15 bases between the two germline ends. CDR1 is MNHEY, CDR2 SVGAGI, per germline. This CDR3 is 15 amino acids long. CDR3 DNA: TGTGCCAGCAGTTATTGGGGGACCGGAGTCACTGAAGCTTTCTTT. Protein product: CASSYWGTGVTEAFF.

For this clone: Other DNA sequences in the same sample also yield this CDR3. The V gene is TRBV6-5, the J gene TRBJ1-5, with 8 bases aligning to TRBD1. Per germline, CDR1 MNHEY and CDR2 SVGAGI. CDR3 size: 15 residues. V shed 5 bases, J shed 1 base, and the junction held 4 bases outside the gene matches. CDR3 in DNA: TGTGCCAGCAGTCCAGACAGGGGCAGCAATCAGCCCCAGCATTTT. It specifies CASSPDRGSNQPQHF.

This clone was counted once. The chain couples TRBV25-1 to TRBJ2-7; TRBD1 matches at 7 bases. Germline CDR1 is MGHDK and CDR2 is SYGVNS. Trimming took 6 bases from V and 0 from J; bases not matched to a gene: 8. This CDR3 comprises 15 residues. The CDR3 loop is CASRAPGQSSYEQYF. The DNA for the CDR3 is TGTGCCAGCAGAGCACCGGGACAGAGCTCCTACGAGCAGTACTTC.

The chain couples TRBV19 to TRBJ1-3; possible D gene TRBD1, 5 bases. Trimming took off 4 bases at V and 0 bases at J, with 16 bases between the two ends. Germline CDR1 and CDR2: LNHDA and SQIVND (reference sequence). The CDR3 extends over 17 amino acids. In DNA form, the CDR3 reads TGTGCCAGTAGTACGACCGGGACGTTGAGCTCTGGAAACACCATATATTTT. Translating it yields CASSTTGTLSSGNTIYF.

The V gene is TRBV5-1, the J gene TRBJ2-5; D possibly uses TRBD1 or TRBD2 (5 bases each). V gave up 0 bases and J gave up 5 bases, with 11 bases separating them. The germline CDR1 and CDR2 sequences are SGHRS and YFSETQ. There are 14 residues in the CDR3. The CDR3 spells CASSLARGVETQYF. DNA for the CDR3: TGCGCCAGCAGCTTGGCGAGAGGGGTGGAGACCCAGTACTTC.

CDR3 in DNA: TGTGCCAGCAGTTACTTTGGGACAGGGGGTGCTCAGCCCCAGCATTTT. Protein sequence: CASSYFGTGGAQPQHF. This sequence joins TRBV6-6 and TRBJ1-5, with 11 bases aligning to TRBD1. This CDR3 has 16 residues. V trimming: 1 base; J trimming: 6 bases; junction bases outside the gene matches: 5. The germline CDR1 and CDR2 sequences are MNHNY and SVGAGI (reference sequence).

The chain uses TRBV19 and TRBJ1-5, with D uncertain. The length of the CDR3 is 14 residues. The ends were cut back, 3 bases at V and 4 bases at J, with 10 bases in the middle. Germline V gene sequence: CDR1 LNHDA, CDR2 SQIVND (reference sequence). This chain's CDR3 is CASSIAARNQPQHF. The CDR3 region has the DNA TGTGCCAGTAGTATCGCGGCACGGAATCAGCCCCAGCATTTT.

The chain joins TRBV5-1 to TRBJ2-5, with D perhaps TRBD1 (7 bases). CDR1 is SGHRS, CDR2 YFSETQ, per germline. The CDR3 is 15 residues long. Trimming removed 2 bases from V and 4 bases from J, with 15 bases in between. The CDR3 DNA follows: TGCGCCAGCAGCTTCGGAGGGGGCCGGGCAGAGACCCAGTACTTC. It yields the protein CASSFGGGRAETQYF.

The genes are TRBV7-2 and TRBJ1-3, with D perhaps TRBD1 (5 bases). Germline V gene sequence: CDR1 SGHTA, CDR2 FQGNSA. The CDR3 has 15 residues. Trimming shortened V by 4 bases and J by 0 bases, and 10 bases separated the two germline ends. The CDR3 protein is CASSSTGVSGNTIYF. CDR3 DNA sequence: TGTGCCAGCAGCTCCACGGGGGTCTCTGGAAACACCATATATTTT.

This rearrangement joins TRBV18 to TRBJ2-3; 8 nucleotides agree with TRBD2. The germline gives CDR1 KGHSH, CDR2 LQKENI. The CDR3 extends over 16 amino acids. J was trimmed by 4 bases and V by 0 bases; bases with no gene match: 6. The CDR3 here is CASSPPLTGGADTQYF. The CDR3 DNA reads as TGTGCCAGCTCACCACCCCTAACGGGGGGGGCAGATACGCAGTATTTT. Using reference TRBV18 and TRBJ2-3 for the parts outside the CDR3, the full variable domain is NAGVMQNPRHLVRRRGQEARLRCSPMKGHSHVYWYRQLPEEGLKFMVYLQKENIIDESGMPKERFSAEFPKEGPSILRIQQVVRGDSAAYFCASSPPLTGGADTQYFGPGTRLTVL.